These 15 T cell receptor beta chains originate from one sample sequenced in a study of blood T cell repertoires in COVID-19. Sequenced by immunoSEQ multiplex PCR; TCRdb stores in-frame clones only, minus some. The sample lists approximately 300,000 clones; more than 80% were seen once. Material for sequencing was peripheral blood. These TCRs come from a woman in her 50s with COVID-19, enrolled during active disease.

The chain links TRBV28 to TRBJ1-1; no firm D call. This CDR3 region has 12 residues. Deletions cut 4 bases from V and 1 base from J, with 4 bases between. The germline V gene encodes CDR1 MDHEN and CDR2 SYDVKM. The CDR3 reads CASSYWNTEAFF. CDR3 coding DNA: TGTGCCAGCAGTTACTGGAACACTGAAGCTTTCTTT.

This chain joins TRBV4-1 and TRBJ1-2; 9 nucleotides match TRBD1. There are 15 residues in the CDR3. Germline V CDR1 and CDR2: MGHRA, YSYEKL. V was pared by 3 bases and J by 5 bases, with 7 bases of the junction left unmatched. The chain's CDR3 is CASSHTGGAVYGYTF. For the CDR3, the DNA is TGCGCCAGCAGCCATACAGGGGGCGCCGTATATGGCTACACCTTC.

This rearrangement joins TRBV27 to TRBJ1-2, with TRBD1 matching 8 bases. In germline, CDR1 is MNHEY, CDR2 SMNVEV (reference sequence). This CDR3 has 14 amino acids. V lost 6 bases, J lost 9 bases, and 12 bases stayed unmatched. The CDR3 spells CASSTLDRDKSYTF. The CDR3 nucleotides are TGTGCCAGCAGCACTTTGGACAGGGACAAGAGCTACACCTTC.

The V and J genes are TRBV7-2 and TRBJ1-2; TRBD1 is a possible D gene (6 bases). The germline gives CDR1 SGHTA, CDR2 FQGNSA. The CDR3 covers 15 residues. Trimming shortened V by 1 base and J by 4 bases, and 13 bases separated the two germline ends. CDR3 region: CASSLVTGVVYGYTF. The CDR3 region has the DNA TGTGCCAGCAGCTTAGTGACAGGCGTTGTCTATGGCTACACCTTC.

The V gene is TRBV27, the J gene TRBJ2-1; 13 bases align to TRBD2. V lost 3 bases to trimming and J lost 6 bases; unmatched junction nucleotides: 5. CDR3 length: 16 amino acids. From germline, CDR1 is MNHEY and CDR2 SMNVEV (reference sequence). The CDR3 loop is CASSFGGLAGRNEQFF. DNA for the CDR3: TGTGCCAGCAGTTTTGGGGGACTAGCGGGACGCAATGAGCAGTTCTTC.

J is TRBJ1-4 and V is TRBV6-1, with D possibly being TRBD1 (5 bases). Deletions cut 2 bases from V and 0 bases from J, with 10 bases between. This CDR3 comprises 16 residues. CDR1 and CDR2 from the germline V gene are MNHNS and SASEGT. The CDR3 DNA follows: TGTGCCAGCAGTGAAATGGCGGGGGCAACTAATGAAAAACTGTTTTTT. Protein sequence: CASSEMAGATNEKLFF.

This chain links TRBV7-2 with TRBJ2-5; the D gene is possibly TRBD1 (5 bases). V was shortened by 1 base and J by 3 bases, with 6 bases between the two germline ends. The CDR3 is made up of 13 amino acids. CDR1 is SGHTA and CDR2 is FQGNSA in the germline V gene. CDR3 DNA sequence: TGTGCCAGCAGCTTAGTGACAGAAGAGACCCAGTACTTC. Translation: CASSLVTEETQYF.

The chain joins TRBV3-1 (or the pseudogene TRBV3-2) to TRBJ1-1; 7 bases agree with TRBD1. In germline, CDR1 is LGHDT, CDR2 YNNKEL (reference sequence). The trim removed 6 bases at V and 9 bases at J, leaving 4 bases unmatched. The CDR3 totals 11 residues. As DNA, the CDR3 is TGTGCCAGCAGGGGGGGACAGAAAGCTTTCTTT. Protein sequence: CASRGGQKAFF.

This clone was recorded once. The J gene is TRBJ2-7, the V gene TRBV5-3; 7 positions agree with TRBD2. TRBV5-3 is identified as an open reading frame with a role that is uncertain. The CDR3 extends over 23 amino acids. Trimming at V came to 5 bases and at J to 3 bases, leaving 35 bases not matched to a gene. The CDR3 sequence: CARRLKTRTIGFNGGSVFYEQYF. The CDR3 nucleotides are TGTGCCAGAAGATTAAAAACCCGAACCATTGGTTTTAACGGCGGGAGTGTTTTCTACGAGCAGTACTTC.

This clone was detected a few times. The rearrangement joins TRBV7-7 to TRBJ2-1; 8 bases match TRBD2. CDR3 length equals 15 residues. With V trimmed by 6 bases and J by 1 base, 5 bases remained unmatched. Germline CDR1 SSHAT, CDR2 FNYEAQ (reference sequence). The CDR3, as DNA: TGTGCCAGCAGTCCCGGGAGGGGATCCTACAATGAGCAGTTCTTC. It is translated as CASSPGRGSYNEQFF.

This chain uses TRBV4-3 with TRBJ2-2; D unresolved. V gave up 4 bases and J gave up 5 bases, with 11 bases separating them. Germline assignment: CDR1 LGHNA and CDR2 YSLEER. This CDR3 has 14 amino acids. The CDR3 spells CASSPFTETGELFF. The CDR3 DNA follows: TGCGCCAGCAGCCCTTTCACTGAGACCGGGGAGCTGTTTTTT.

The chain combines TRBV11-2 with TRBJ2-3; TRBD2 is a possible D gene (5 bases). The CDR3 length is 15 residues. V lost 6 bases to trimming and J lost 2 bases, with 15 bases between them. The germline CDR1 and CDR2 sequences are SGHAT and FQNNGV. CDR3 amino acids: CASSSMLAFTDTQYF. In DNA form, the CDR3 reads TGTGCCAGCAGTTCAATGCTAGCTTTCACAGATACGCAGTATTTT.

In this sample, this clone turned up a few times. The gene calls are TRBV15 and TRBJ2-2, with unresolved D. This CDR3 is 15 amino acids long. V was shortened by 1 base and J by 3 bases, with 9 bases between the two germline ends. The germline gives CDR1 LNHNV, CDR2 YYDKDF (reference sequence). The CDR3 loop reads CATSRASGYTGELFF. CDR3 in DNA: TGTGCCACCAGCAGAGCTTCCGGGTACACCGGGGAGCTGTTTTTT.

The CDR3 sequence is CAWSVQGYTEAFF. The CDR3 bases are TGTGCCTGGAGCGTACAGGGTTACACTGAAGCTTTCTTT. The V call is TRBV30, the J call TRBJ1-1; D is perhaps TRBD1 (6 bases). There are 13 residues in the CDR3. Germline V gene sequence: CDR1 GTSNPN, CDR2 SVGIG (reference sequence). Trimming cost V 3 bases and J 3 bases, with 11 bases left between them. The whole variable domain, filled in from reference TRBV30 and TRBJ1-1, reads SQTIHQWPATLVQPVGSPLSLECTVEGTSNPNLYWYRQAAGRGLQLLFYSVGIGQISSEVPQNLSASRPQDRQFILSSKKLLLSDSGFYLCAWSVQGYTEAFFGQGTRLTVV.

The V gene is TRBV15, the J gene TRBJ2-5, with a possible D match to TRBD1 (6 bases). The CDR3 has 16 residues. Germline CDR1 and CDR2: LNHNV and YYDKDF (reference sequence). The ends were cut back, 3 bases at V and 5 bases at J, with 19 bases in the middle. CDR3 loop: CATSSGDRRVRETQYF. CDR3 sequence (DNA): TGTGCCACCAGCAGTGGAGACAGGCGAGTTCGGGAGACCCAGTACTTC.